This section outlines one T cell receptor (beta chain) sequence together with its context. What it binds is unknown. The CDR3 totals 12 residues. The germline V and J ends were trimmed by 6 bases and 7 bases, with 12 bases remaining between them. Germline V gene lookup returns CDR1 LGHDT and CDR2 YNNKEL (reference sequence). This sample is part of a study of blood T cells in healthy people across ages. Study-level findings and limits: CMV infection status of these donors was not known.

Through a sample-barcoded 5' primer and a J-beta primer mix, a second PCR was run for about 6 to 11 cycles. TCRdb recomputed calls from the 5' RACE reads with MiXCR, one row per CDR3 protein. The sample has fewer than 1 million distinct CDR3 sequences; roughly 44% are singletons. The sequencing input was blood. This clonotype was sampled from a man in his fifties or sixties in good health. This sequence joins TRBV3-1 and TRBJ1-1; perhaps TRBD1 as D (6 bases). CDR3 sequence reads: CASSYRQDEAFF. CDR3 nucleotides: TGTGCCAGCAGTTACCGACAGGATGAAGCTTTCTTT.